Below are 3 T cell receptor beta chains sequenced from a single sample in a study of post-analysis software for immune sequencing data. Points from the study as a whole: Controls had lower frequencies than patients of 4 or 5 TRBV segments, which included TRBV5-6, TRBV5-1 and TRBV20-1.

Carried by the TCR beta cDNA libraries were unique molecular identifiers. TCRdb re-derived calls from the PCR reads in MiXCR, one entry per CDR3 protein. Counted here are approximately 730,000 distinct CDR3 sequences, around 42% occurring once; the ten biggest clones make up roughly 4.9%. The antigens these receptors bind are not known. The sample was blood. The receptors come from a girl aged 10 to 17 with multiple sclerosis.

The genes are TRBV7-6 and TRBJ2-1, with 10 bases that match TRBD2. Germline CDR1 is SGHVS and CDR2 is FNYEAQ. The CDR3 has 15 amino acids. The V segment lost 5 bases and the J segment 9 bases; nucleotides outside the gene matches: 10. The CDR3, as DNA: TGTGCCAGCAGCCCCGCGGGGACTAGCGATGTTGAGCAGTTCTTC. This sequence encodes CASSPAGTSDVEQFF.

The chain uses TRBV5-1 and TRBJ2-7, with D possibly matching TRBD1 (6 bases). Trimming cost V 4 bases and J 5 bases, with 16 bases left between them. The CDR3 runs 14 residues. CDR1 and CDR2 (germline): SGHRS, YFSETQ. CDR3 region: CASSPSTGWHEQYF. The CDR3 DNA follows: TGCGCCAGCAGCCCCAGCACAGGGTGGCACGAGCAGTACTTC.

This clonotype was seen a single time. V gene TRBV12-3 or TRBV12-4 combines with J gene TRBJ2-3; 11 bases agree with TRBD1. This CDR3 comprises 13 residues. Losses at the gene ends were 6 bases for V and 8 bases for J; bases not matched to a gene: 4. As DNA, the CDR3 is TGTGCCAGCAGCGGGACAGGGGGAGCTACGCAGTATTTT. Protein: CASSGTGGATQYF.